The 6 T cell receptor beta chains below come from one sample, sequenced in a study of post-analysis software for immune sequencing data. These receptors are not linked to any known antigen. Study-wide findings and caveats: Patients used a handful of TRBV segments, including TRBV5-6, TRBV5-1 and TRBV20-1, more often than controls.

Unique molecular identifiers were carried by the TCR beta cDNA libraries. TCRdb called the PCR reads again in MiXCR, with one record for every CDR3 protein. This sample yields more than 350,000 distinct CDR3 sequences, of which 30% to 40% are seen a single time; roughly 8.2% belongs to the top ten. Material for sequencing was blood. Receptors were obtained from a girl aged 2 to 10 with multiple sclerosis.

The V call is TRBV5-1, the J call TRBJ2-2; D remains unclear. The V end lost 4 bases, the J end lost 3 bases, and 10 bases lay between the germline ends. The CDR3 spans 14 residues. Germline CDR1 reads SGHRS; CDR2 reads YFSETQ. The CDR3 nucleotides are TGCGCCAGCAGCCCGTCCACGGACACCGGGGAGCTGTTTTTT. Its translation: CASSPSTDTGELFF.

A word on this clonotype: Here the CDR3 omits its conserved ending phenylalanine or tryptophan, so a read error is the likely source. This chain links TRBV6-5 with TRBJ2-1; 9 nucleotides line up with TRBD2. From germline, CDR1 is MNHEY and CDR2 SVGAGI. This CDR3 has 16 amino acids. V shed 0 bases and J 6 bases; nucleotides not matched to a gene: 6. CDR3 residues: CASSYSPGLASNEQFV. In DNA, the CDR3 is TGTGCCAGCAGTTACTCCCCGGGACTAGCATCCAATGAGCAGTTCGTC.

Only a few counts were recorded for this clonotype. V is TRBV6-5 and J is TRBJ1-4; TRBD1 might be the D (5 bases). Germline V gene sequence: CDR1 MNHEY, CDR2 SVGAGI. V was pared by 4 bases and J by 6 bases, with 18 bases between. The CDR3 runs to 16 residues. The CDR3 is CASSLWSDSRYEKLFF. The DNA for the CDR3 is TGTGCCAGCAGTTTATGGAGCGACAGCAGATATGAAAAACTGTTTTTT.

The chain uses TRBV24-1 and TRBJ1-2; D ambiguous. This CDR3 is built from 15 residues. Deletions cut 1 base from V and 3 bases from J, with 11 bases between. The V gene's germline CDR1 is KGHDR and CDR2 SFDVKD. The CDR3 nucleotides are TGTGCCACCAGTGATTTCCAGGACGGATACTATGGCTACACCTTC. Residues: CATSDFQDGYYGYTF.

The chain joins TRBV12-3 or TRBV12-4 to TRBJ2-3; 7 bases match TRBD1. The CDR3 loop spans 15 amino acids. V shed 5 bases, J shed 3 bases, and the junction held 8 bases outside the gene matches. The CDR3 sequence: CASSRYRDRTDTQYF. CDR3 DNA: TGTGCCAGCAGTCGCTACCGGGACAGAACAGATACGCAGTATTTT.

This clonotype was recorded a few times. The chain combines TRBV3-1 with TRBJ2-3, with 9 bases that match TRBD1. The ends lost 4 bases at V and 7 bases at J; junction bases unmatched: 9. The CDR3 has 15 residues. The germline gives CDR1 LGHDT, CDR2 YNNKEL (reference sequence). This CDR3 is CASSPGDRVSNTQYF. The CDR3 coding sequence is TGTGCCAGCAGCCCTGGGGACAGGGTTTCTAATACGCAGTATTTT.